This TCR beta chain was obtained from a study of blood T cell repertoires in COVID-19. Study information: Samples taken during acute and convalescent COVID-19 were collected in the United States, Italy and Spain. The cDNA or gDNA used as material had been derived from T cells, B-cell-depleted T cells, or PBMCs.

In the study's own analysis: Nucleated cell number was recorded as an estimate derived from reference gene primer amplification. This table comes from immunoSEQ multiplex PCR, and its TCRdb copy is limited to in-frame clones, with some not included. For V, J and clone size, that table is used; D and trimming come from the DNA. The sample lists 110,000 or so clones, around 85% occurring once. With 4 bases removed from V and 8 bases from J, the gap between germline ends came to 26 bases. Germline assignment: CDR1 SEHNR and CDR2 FQNEAQ (reference sequence). The CDR3 is 17 residues long. This receptor was obtained from a human donor in a cohort sampled during active COVID-19. Specimen: peripheral blood. This chain connects TRBV7-9 to TRBJ1-1, with D possibly TRBD1 on 6 matching bases. This chain's CDR3 is CASSSLMGGRTVGEAFF. The CDR3 bases are TGTGCCAGCAGCTCACTGATGGGGGGGCGAACCGTCGGGGAAGCTTTCTTT. Drawing the rest from reference TRBV7-9 and TRBJ1-1, the complete variable domain is DTGVSQNPRHKITKRGQNVTFRCDPISEHNRLYWYRQTLGQGPEFLTYFQNEAQLEKSRLLSDRFSAERPKGSFSTLEIQRTEQGDSAMYLCASSSLMGGRTVGEAFFGQGTRLTVV.